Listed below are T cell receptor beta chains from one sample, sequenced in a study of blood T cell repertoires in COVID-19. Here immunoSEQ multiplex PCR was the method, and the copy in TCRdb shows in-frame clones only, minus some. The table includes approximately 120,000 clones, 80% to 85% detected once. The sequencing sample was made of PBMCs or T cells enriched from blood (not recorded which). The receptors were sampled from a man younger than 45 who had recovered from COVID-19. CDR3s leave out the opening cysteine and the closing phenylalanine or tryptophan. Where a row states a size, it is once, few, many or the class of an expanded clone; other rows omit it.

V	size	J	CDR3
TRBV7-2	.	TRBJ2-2	ASSLDGLAGGLGGELF
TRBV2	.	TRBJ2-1	ASSVGGGSNEQF
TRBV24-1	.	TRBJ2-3	ATSGPSDTQY
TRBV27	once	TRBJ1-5	ASSLRQGSNQPQH
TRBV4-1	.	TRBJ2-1	ASSQAGGTNEQF
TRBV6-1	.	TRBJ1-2	ASSDPGENGYT
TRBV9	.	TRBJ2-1	ASSVGAGPYNEQF
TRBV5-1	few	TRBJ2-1	ASTNRAHNEQF
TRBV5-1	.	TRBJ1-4	ASSLALDSKGKLF
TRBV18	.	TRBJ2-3	ASSSRLAGTDTQY
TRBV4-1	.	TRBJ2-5	ASSQDLYGQETQY
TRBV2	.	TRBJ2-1	ASSLDRSSYNEQF
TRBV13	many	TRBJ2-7	ASSLASGGRGLQY
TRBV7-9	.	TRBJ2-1	ASSLLGEYNEQF
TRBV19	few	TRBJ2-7	ASSLGQGTYEQY
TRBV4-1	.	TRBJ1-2	ASSGRSPGGYGYT
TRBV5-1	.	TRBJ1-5	ASSFDGGNQPQH
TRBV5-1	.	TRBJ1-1	ASSLYRGSYTEAF
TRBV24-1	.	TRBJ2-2	ATSQTGANGELF
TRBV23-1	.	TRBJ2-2	ASSLDRGRVTGELF
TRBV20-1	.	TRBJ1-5	SASPSAHQPQH
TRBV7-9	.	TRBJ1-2	ASSSTLPGDYGYT
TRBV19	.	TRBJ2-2	ASTGQGDTGELF
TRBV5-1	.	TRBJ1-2	ASSLVSQQVGYT
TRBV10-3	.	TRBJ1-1	AAGTGGMNTEAF
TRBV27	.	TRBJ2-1	ASSLLRTSGGGYLSYNEQF